Listed below are T cell receptor beta chains from one sample, sequenced in a study of cytomegalovirus exposure and HLA in healthy donors. Method: immunoSEQ multiplex PCR; TCRdb's copy keeps in-frame clones and lacks some. Of 150,000 to 200,000 clones listed, around 83% are singletons. The material sequenced was PBMCs. These receptor sequences come from a man in his late teens or twenties in good health and CMV-seropositive. Both conserved end residues are part of each CDR3. The order of the fields is clone size, D gene, J gene, V gene, CDR3 protein, CDR3 DNA. A D gene is named only where the DNA matches it firmly. Some rows mark clone size as missing; the rest say once, few, many or name a class of expanded clone.

clone size: -; D gene: -; J gene: TRBJ2-5; V gene: TRBV5-6; CDR3 protein: CASSTSGVQETQYF; CDR3 DNA: TGTGCCAGCAGCACGTCAGGGGTACAGGAGACCCAGTACTTC
clone size: -; D gene: -; J gene: TRBJ2-1; V gene: TRBV7-9; CDR3 protein: CASSLGRATYNEQFF; CDR3 DNA: TGTGCCAGCAGCTTAGGCAGGGCGACCTACAATGAGCAGTTCTTC
clone size: -; D gene: TRBD2; J gene: TRBJ2-2; V gene: TRBV7-6; CDR3 protein: CASSATSGPNTGELFF; CDR3 DNA: TGTGCCAGCAGCGCGACTAGCGGACCGAACACCGGGGAGCTGTTTTTT
clone size: -; D gene: TRBD1; J gene: TRBJ1-2; V gene: TRBV6-5; CDR3 protein: CASSAPGTGKNGYTF; CDR3 DNA: TGTGCCAGCAGTGCCCCCGGGACAGGGAAGAATGGCTACACCTTC
clone size: -; D gene: TRBD1; J gene: TRBJ2-1; V gene: TRBV28; CDR3 protein: CASTFSDRRIGEQFF; CDR3 DNA: TGTGCCAGCACATTCTCGGACAGGCGAATTGGTGAGCAGTTCTTC
clone size: -; D gene: -; J gene: TRBJ2-7; V gene: TRBV5-1; CDR3 protein: CASSLAGTYASYEQYF; CDR3 DNA: TGCGCCAGCAGCTTGGCCGGGACATATGCCTCGTACGAGCAGTACTTC
clone size: -; D gene: TRBD1; J gene: TRBJ2-1; V gene: TRBV15; CDR3 protein: CATSITGGNYNEQFF; CDR3 DNA: TGTGCCACCAGCATCACAGGGGGCAACTACAATGAGCAGTTCTTC
clone size: few; D gene: -; J gene: TRBJ2-7; V gene: TRBV5-6; CDR3 protein: CASSLDLEGNFEQYF; CDR3 DNA: TGTGCCAGCAGCTTGGACCTCGAGGGAAACTTCGAGCAGTACTTC
clone size: few; D gene: -; J gene: TRBJ1-4; V gene: TRBV9; CDR3 protein: CASSVFGSTEEKLFF; CDR3 DNA: TGTGCCAGCAGCGTGTTCGGGAGCACGGAAGAAAAACTGTTTTTT
clone size: -; D gene: -; J gene: TRBJ1-1; V gene: TRBV7-9; CDR3 protein: CASSPSAGGDTEAFF; CDR3 DNA: TGTGCCAGCAGCCCCTCGGCGGGTGGAGACACTGAAGCTTTCTTT
clone size: -; D gene: TRBD2; J gene: TRBJ2-7; V gene: TRBV7-2; CDR3 protein: CASSVTGTSVTYEQYF; CDR3 DNA: TGTGCCAGCAGCGTCACCGGGACTAGCGTTACCTACGAGCAGTACTTC